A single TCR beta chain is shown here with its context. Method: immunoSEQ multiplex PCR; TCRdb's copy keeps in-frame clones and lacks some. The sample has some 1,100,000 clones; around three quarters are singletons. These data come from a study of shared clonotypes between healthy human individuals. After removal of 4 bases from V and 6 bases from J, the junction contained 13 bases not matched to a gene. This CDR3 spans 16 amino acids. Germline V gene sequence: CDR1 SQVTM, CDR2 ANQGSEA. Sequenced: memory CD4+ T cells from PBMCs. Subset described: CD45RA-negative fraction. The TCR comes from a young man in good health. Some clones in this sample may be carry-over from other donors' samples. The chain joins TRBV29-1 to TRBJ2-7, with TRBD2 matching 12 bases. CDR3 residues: CSVAHWTSGVLSEQYF. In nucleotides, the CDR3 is TGCAGCGTTGCCCACTGGACTAGCGGGGTACTTAGCGAGCAGTACTTC.